This paragraph reports one T cell receptor (beta chain). The data were obtained in a study of CD8 T cells in Susac syndrome. The RNA, 0.5 to 1 ug, was put through reverse transcription using random hexamers. Using its own MiXCR run on the immunoSEQ multiplex PCR reads, TCRdb lists one record per CDR3 protein. The table has about 60,000 distinct CDR3 sequences, roughly nine tenths seen once. The germline gives CDR1 SGHAT, CDR2 FQNNGV. The junction had 5 bases not matched to a gene; V was cut back by 3 bases and J by 0 bases. The CDR3 is 16 amino acids. Sequencing used CD8+ T cells from PBMCs. This receptor was obtained from a human donor in good health. The rearrangement uses TRBV11-2 and TRBJ2-4; 7 bases are a match to TRBD2. CDR3 protein: CASSLLGGGAKNIQYF. DNA of the CDR3: TGTGCCAGCAGCTTGTTGGGGGGGGGAGCCAAAAACATTCAGTACTTC.